Only a few counts were recorded for the clone carrying this T cell receptor (beta chain). These data are taken from a study of neurological immune-mediated disorders. The germline CDR1 and CDR2 sequences are SNHLY and FYNNEI. The CDR3 is 12 residues long. Trimming took off 7 bases at V and 7 bases at J, with 10 bases between the two ends. TCRdb independently ran MiXCR on the 5' RACE reads; one entry per CDR3 protein. The data show some 29,000 distinct CDR3 sequences, 12% seen once. Sequencing was performed on PBMCs. This receptor was obtained from a man aged 55 to 69 in good health. V gene TRBV2 combines with J gene TRBJ2-2; tentative D call: TRBD2 (5 bases). The CDR3 DNA follows: TGTGCCAGCAAAGAGGGTTTCGGGGAGCTGTTTTTT. This gives the protein CASKEGFGELFF.